Only one count was recorded for the clone carrying this T cell receptor (beta chain). Sequencing was performed with immunoSEQ multiplex PCR; in TCRdb, only in-frame clones are kept and a portion is missing. The profile shows more than 300,000 clones, just under 95% of them singletons. The data belong to a study of shared T cell receptors in the human thymus. The germline V gene encodes CDR1 SGHDN and CDR2 FVKESK. Trimming cost V 0 bases and J 5 bases, with 13 bases left between them. This CDR3 comprises 15 residues. Material for sequencing was thymocytes. The chain uses TRBV14 and TRBJ1-2, with D possibly TRBD1 on 5 matching bases. The TCR comes from a human donor. This CDR3 is CASSQDAGSGYGYTF. CDR3 sequence (DNA): TGTGCCAGCAGCCAAGACGCAGGGTCAGGTTATGGCTACACCTTC.